Each of the 20 T cell receptor beta chains below was sequenced from the same sample in a study of cytomegalovirus exposure and HLA in healthy donors. Amplification used 60 Vbeta primers and 13 Jbeta primers. Generated by immunoSEQ multiplex PCR, the TCRdb table keeps only in-frame clones and is missing some. This sample yields 73,000 or so clones, of which 65% to 75% are seen a single time; around 16% belongs to the top ten. The sample consisted of PBMCs. The receptors here all came from a woman between 40 and 55 years old in good health and CMV-seropositive.

This rearrangement joins TRBV10-2 to TRBJ1-5; D gene unclear. The V and J ends lost 7 bases and 0 bases respectively, with 7 bases between them. CDR3 length: 13 amino acids. The germline gives CDR1 WSHSY, CDR2 SAAADI. CDR3 sequence reads: CASTSYSNQPQHF. The DNA for the CDR3 is TGCGCCAGCACGTCGTATAGCAATCAGCCCCAGCATTTT.

With regard to this clone: The junction and the germline gene differ at one end; a read error may be behind it. This sequence joins TRBV6-1 and TRBJ2-1; 9 positions agree with TRBD2. The CDR3 runs 15 residues. Germline loops: CDR1 MNHNS, CDR2 SASEGT. CDR3 in amino acids: CASREASGTYNEQFF. For the CDR3, the DNA is TGTGCCAGCAGAGAAGCTAGCGGGACTTACAATGAGCAGTTCTTC.

This clone was counted only a few times. The gene calls are TRBV7-2 and TRBJ2-7; no firm D call. CDR1 and CDR2 (germline): SGHTA, FQGNSA. The length of the CDR3 is 14 residues. V was cut by 5 bases and J by 3 bases, with 14 bases left in between. The CDR3 sequence is CASSEEGRIYEQYF. CDR3 sequence (DNA): TGTGCCAGCAGCGAGGAAGGTCGGATCTACGAGCAGTACTTC.

CDR3 DNA sequence: TGCGCCAGCAGCCAAGATTTGTCGGGTGATACGCAGTATTTT. Its protein product is CASSQDLSGDTQYF. The chain employs TRBV4-3 and TRBJ2-3, with D uncertain. Germline CDR1 is LGHNA and CDR2 is YSLEER. V lost 0 bases, J lost 6 bases, and 10 bases lay in between. The CDR3 sequence is 14 residues long.

To note about this clone: The identical CDR3 is also encoded by other nucleotide sequences in the sample. The chain couples TRBV9 to TRBJ2-1; D possibly corresponds to TRBD2 (5 bases). Germline CDR1 is SGDLS and CDR2 is YYNGEE. Trimming stripped 0 bases from V and 0 bases from J, with 7 bases between. This CDR3 spans 15 amino acids. The CDR3: CASSVDLASYNEQFF. The CDR3 region has the DNA TGTGCCAGCAGCGTAGATCTAGCCTCCTACAATGAGCAGTTCTTC. The full variable domain, completed using reference TRBV9 and TRBJ2-1, is DSGVTQTPKHLITATGQRVTLRCSPRSGDLSVYWYQQSLDQGLQFLIQYYNGEERAKGNILERFSAQQFPDLHSELNLSSLELGDSALYFCASSVDLASYNEQFFGPGTRLTVL.

J is TRBJ1-2 and V is TRBV30; 9 bases are a match to TRBD1. Germline loops: CDR1 GTSNPN, CDR2 SVGIG (reference sequence). This CDR3 has 16 residues. V shed 2 bases and J 6 bases; nucleotides not matched to a gene: 13. The CDR3 reads CAWSIHTDRGLDGYTF. For the CDR3, the DNA is TGTGCCTGGAGTATACATACTGACAGGGGGTTGGATGGCTACACCTTC.

The CDR3 nucleotides read TGTGCCAGCAGACCGGACTCCCCGCTTCGGGAGACCCAGTACTTC. It is translated as CASRPDSPLRETQYF. The genes are TRBV7-9 and TRBJ2-5; possible D gene TRBD2, 5 bases. Germline V gene lookup returns CDR1 SEHNR and CDR2 FQNEAQ (reference sequence). The ends were cut back, 6 bases at V and 5 bases at J, with 19 bases in the middle. The CDR3 is 15 amino acids.

The chain couples TRBV6-1 to TRBJ1-1; D uncertain. Trimming removed 1 base at V and 1 base at J, with 13 bases between. CDR1 and CDR2 from the germline V gene are MNHNS and SASEGT. This CDR3 comprises 16 residues. CDR3 in amino acids: CASSEDGVLRNTEAFF. The CDR3 DNA is TGTGCCAGCAGTGAAGACGGAGTCTTGAGGAACACTGAAGCTTTCTTT.

The table lists this clone with a few counts. This rearrangement joins TRBV11-2 to TRBJ1-1, with 10 bases fitting TRBD1. V shed 1 base, J shed 8 bases, and the junction held 1 base outside the gene matches. Germline V gene sequence: CDR1 SGHAT, CDR2 FQNNGV. There are 13 residues in the CDR3. The CDR3 DNA reads TGTGCCAGCAGCTTAGGACAGGGGGCCGAAGCTTTCTTT. It yields the protein CASSLGQGAEAFF.

This chain uses TRBV15 with TRBJ2-7; 7 bases agree with TRBD1. The germline V gene has CDR1 LNHNV and CDR2 YYDKDF (reference sequence). The CDR3 totals 13 residues. Germline trimming cut 3 bases from V and 1 base from J; bases unmatched to any gene: 0. The CDR3 region is CATSRDRSYEQYF. The DNA for the CDR3 is TGTGCCACCAGCAGGGACAGGTCCTACGAGCAGTACTTC. Full variable domain (missing parts from reference TRBV15 and TRBJ2-7): DAMVIQNPRYQVTQFGKPVTLSCSQTLNHNVMYWYQQKSSQAPKLLFHYYDKDFNNEADTPDNFQSRRPNTSFCFLDIRSPGLGDTAMYLCATSRDRSYEQYFGPGTRLTVT.

The chain joins TRBV2 to TRBJ1-1, with D tentatively TRBD1 (5 bases). The CDR3 is 13 residues long. Trimming pared 5 bases from V and 11 bases from J, leaving 18 bases between. CDR1 is SNHLY, CDR2 FYNNEI, per germline. CDR3 in DNA: TGTGCCAGCAGTTTGCGGGACCCCAGCCACGCTTTCTTT. Residues: CASSLRDPSHAFF.

This clone turned up a few times. The chain is built from TRBV7-9 and TRBJ2-7; 8 nucleotides match TRBD1. Trimming cost V 3 bases and J 4 bases; bases outside gene matches: 11. The CDR3 length is 16 residues. Germline CDR1 is SEHNR and CDR2 is FQNEAQ (reference sequence). The CDR3 protein is CASSLDPGQGGYEQYF. CDR3 DNA sequence: TGTGCCAGCAGCTTGGACCCAGGACAGGGTGGTTACGAGCAGTACTTC.

The chain employs TRBV21-1 and TRBJ1-1; TRBD1 is the table's D call and was not checked against the DNA. TRBV21-1 is annotated as a pseudogene. The CDR3 has 19 residues. The CDR3 loop is CASSKGPEGRGRLNTEAFF. CDR3 in DNA: TGTGCCAGCAGCAAAGGACCGGAGGGCAGGGGGCGGCTGAACACTGAAGCTTTCTTT.

This clone occurred a few times. In DNA form, the CDR3 reads TGTGCCAGCAGCTTAGTTGCAGGGGGCTTGGGCACTGAAGCTTTCTTT. It yields the protein CASSLVAGGLGTEAFF. This rearrangement joins TRBV7-2 to TRBJ1-1, with 8 bases matching TRBD1. In germline, CDR1 is SGHTA, CDR2 FQGNSA. The CDR3 has 16 amino acids. After removal of 1 base from V and 4 bases from J, the junction contained 8 bases not matched to a gene.

This sequence joins TRBV20-1 and TRBJ2-5, with D possibly being TRBD2 (5 bases). Germline V gene lookup returns CDR1 DFQATT and CDR2 SNEGSKA (reference sequence). The ends were cut back, 0 bases at V and 9 bases at J, with 8 bases in the middle. The CDR3 runs 11 residues. Here the CDR3 reads CSAREDFSQYF. The CDR3 DNA is TGCAGTGCTAGAGAGGACTTCTCCCAGTACTTC.

This clone was seen only once. This chain joins TRBV25-1 and TRBJ2-1; 11 bases are shared with TRBD2. Looked up from germline, CDR1 is MGHDK and CDR2 is SYGVNS. This CDR3 comprises 13 residues. With 4 bases clipped from V and 9 bases from J, the junction kept 2 bases outside the gene matches. In DNA, the CDR3 is TGTGCCAGCAGTGTTCTAGCGGGAGGTGAGCAGTTCTTC. It is translated as CASSVLAGGEQFF. The variable domain in full, completed from reference TRBV25-1 and TRBJ2-1, reads EADIYQTPRYLVIGTGKKITLECSQTMGHDKMYWYQQDPGMELHLIHYSYGVNSTEKGDLSSESTVSRIRTEHFPLTLESARPSHTSQYLCASSVLAGGEQFFGPGTRLTVL.

The rearrangement uses TRBV5-1 and TRBJ1-5, with a tentative D call TRBD1 (5 bases). Germline lookup yields CDR1 SGHRS and CDR2 YFSETQ. Trimming stripped 4 bases from V and 3 bases from J, with 14 bases between. The CDR3 covers 15 residues. The chain's CDR3 is CASSEQGQINQPQHF. The CDR3 DNA sequence: TGCGCCAGCAGCGAACAAGGACAAATCAATCAGCCCCAGCATTTT. Full variable domain (rest looked up from reference TRBV5-1 and TRBJ1-5): KAGVTQTPRYLIKTRGQQVTLSCSPISGHRSVSWYQQTPGQGLQFLFEYFSETQRNKGNFPGRFSGRQFSNSRSEMNVSTLELGDSALYLCASSEQGQINQPQHFGDGTRLSIL.

CDR3 in amino acids: CASSTQGLKKALHF. The CDR3 nucleotides are TGTGCCAGCAGCACACAGGGCTTGAAGAAGGCCCTCCACTTT. The V gene is TRBV5-6, the J gene TRBJ1-6; D is perhaps TRBD1 (6 bases). V lost 4 bases and J 14 bases, leaving 19 bases between the germline ends. The CDR3 is made up of 14 amino acids. The germline V gene encodes CDR1 SGHDT and CDR2 YYEEEE.

The rearrangement joins TRBV9 to TRBJ2-3; tentatively, D is TRBD1 (5 bases). V lost 4 bases and J lost 2, with 14 bases in between. Germline assignment: CDR1 SGDLS and CDR2 YYNGEE. The CDR3 length is 15 residues. CDR3 DNA sequence: TGTGCCAGCAGCAGCAGACAGACAAACACAGATACGCAGTATTTT. It codes for CASSSRQTNTDTQYF. The full variable domain, completed using reference TRBV9 and TRBJ2-3, is DSGVTQTPKHLITATGQRVTLRCSPRSGDLSVYWYQQSLDQGLQFLIQYYNGEERAKGNILERFSAQQFPDLHSELNLSSLELGDSALYFCASSSRQTNTDTQYFGPGTRLTVL.

For this clone: This specimen includes other DNA sequences encoding the same CDR3. V usage is TRBV28 and J usage is TRBJ2-1; maybe TRBD1 (5 bases). V was cut by 6 bases and J by 2 bases, with 8 bases left in between. Germline V CDR1 and CDR2: MDHEN, SYDVKM. The CDR3 runs to 13 residues. The CDR3 nucleotides read TGTGCCAGCAGGGGGCGCACCTACAATGAGCAGTTCTTC. It translates to CASRGRTYNEQFF. Full variable domain (rest looked up from reference TRBV28 and TRBJ2-1): DVKVTQSSRYLVKRTGEKVFLECVQDMDHENMFWYRQDPGLGLRLIYFSYDVKMKEKGDIPEGYSVSREKKERFSLILESASTNQTSMYLCASRGRTYNEQFFGPGTRLTVL.